A selection of T cell receptor beta chains follows, all from one sample in a study of graft-versus-host responses after intestinal transplantation. Profiled with immunoSEQ multiplex PCR; TCRdb holds only in-frame clones, not every one. The data show about 8,000 clones, around 31% seen once. Sequencing was performed on alloreactive CD8+ T cells from a mixed lymphocyte reaction culture, taken before intestinal transplant. The receptors derive from a human patient who received an intestinal transplant. Both conserved end residues are part of each CDR3. A D gene is named only where the DNA matches it firmly. Clone sizes are given selectively: once, few, many, or a class where the clone is expanded.

len	v_gene	d_gene	j_gene	abundance	CDR3nt	CDR3aa
15	TRBV7-8	TRBD2	TRBJ2-5	-	TGTGCCAGCAGCTTACTAGCGGGACTAGAAGAGACCCAGTACTTC	CASSLLAGLEETQYF
13	TRBV27	-	TRBJ2-7	-	TGTGCCAGCAGTTTCCTCGGAGATTACGAGCAGTACTTC	CASSFLGDYEQYF
15	TRBV28	TRBD1	TRBJ2-1	-	TGTGCCAGCAGTCGAACAGGGGGGTCCTACAATGAGCAGTTCTTC	CASSRTGGSYNEQFF
14	TRBV5-1	TRBD1	TRBJ1-1	-	TGCGCCAGCAGCTTATCAGGGGGTTACACTGAAGCTTTCTTT	CASSLSGGYTEAFF
14	TRBV30	-	TRBJ1-2	-	TGTGCCTGGAGTGGGGGGGGGCAAATCTATGGCTACACCTTC	CAWSGGGQIYGYTF
18	TRBV5-4	TRBD2	TRBJ2-2	-	TGTGCCAGCAGCTTGGCCTGGAGCGGGGGGGCCTGGGGCGGGGAGCTGTTTTTT	CASSLAWSGGAWGGELFF
16	TRBV7-2	-	TRBJ2-3	few	TGTGCCAGCAGCCCAGAGATAGGGGCCCACACAGATACGCAGTATTTT	CASSPEIGAHTDTQYF
15	TRBV7-6	-	TRBJ1-6	few	TGTGCCAGCAGTATGACGGGACTAGAAAATTCACCCCTCCACTTT	CASSMTGLENSPLHF
13	TRBV27	-	TRBJ2-7	once	TGTGCCAGCAGTTTGGCAGGGGCCGCCGAGCAGTACTTC	CASSLAGAAEQYF
13	TRBV19	-	TRBJ2-3	-	TGTGCCAGTACGCAGGCTAGCACAGATATGCAGTATTTT	CASTQASTDMQYF
15	TRBV27	TRBD1	TRBJ1-6	-	TGTGCCAGCAGTTTAGGGACAGGGGGCAGATCACCCCTCCACTTT	CASSLGTGGRSPLHF
13	TRBV19	-	TRBJ1-1	medium-sized	TGTGCCAGTAGTATTACAGGGAGGGCTGAAGCTTTCTTT	CASSITGRAEAFF
15	TRBV5-8	-	TRBJ2-6	few	TGTGCCAGCAGCTTGGCCTTCTCTGGGGCCAACGTCCTGACTTTC	CASSLAFSGANVLTF
14	TRBV4-1	-	TRBJ2-7	-	TGCGCCAGCAGCCATGGGGCTGGGGCCTACGAGCAGTACTTC	CASSHGAGAYEQYF
16	TRBV9	TRBD2	TRBJ2-1	few	TGTGCCAGCAGCGACTCCGTAGCGGGGGGCTATCCTGAGCAGTTCTTC	CASSDSVAGGYPEQFF
13	TRBV19	TRBD1	TRBJ1-6	-	TGTGCCAGTAGTATAACAGGGGTAACACCCCTCCACTTT	CASSITGVTPLHF
11	TRBV5-1	-	TRBJ2-3	-	TGCGCCAGCAGCTTCGCAGGTACGCAGTATTTT	CASSFAGTQYF
15	TRBV11-2	TRBD2	TRBJ2-3	-	TGTGCCAGCAGCTTATTCGGGAGGGCCACAGATACGCAGTATTTT	CASSLFGRATDTQYF
13	TRBV14	TRBD1	TRBJ1-2	-	TGTGCCAGCAGCATTGGACAGGGTCACGGCTACACCTTC	CASSIGQGHGYTF
14	TRBV2	TRBD1	TRBJ2-3	-	TGTGCCAGCAGAATGGGACAGACCACAGATACGCAGTATTTT	CASRMGQTTDTQYF
14	TRBV7-2	-	TRBJ1-1	-	TGTGCCAGCAGCTTAACCCCGGGGTGGACTGAAGCTTTCTTT	CASSLTPGWTEAFF
15	TRBV2	-	TRBJ2-1	few	TGTGCCAGCAGTGAAGGTCCTAGCGCGTACAATGAGCAGTTCTTC	CASSEGPSAYNEQFF
14	TRBV7-3	-	TRBJ2-1	-	TGTGCCAGCAGCTTGGACAGTACCTACAATGAGCAGTTCTTC	CASSLDSTYNEQFF
17	TRBV4-2	TRBD2	TRBJ2-1	few	TGTGCCAGCAGCCGGGGGTGGGTACGGGGGGGCCTCAATGAGCAGTTCTTC	CASSRGWVRGGLNEQFF
14	TRBV6-1	-	TRBJ2-7	once	TGTGCCAGCACCCGAGGGGACTTTACCTACGAGCAGTACTTC	CASTRGDFTYEQYF